This T cell receptor (beta chain) was retrieved from a study of read filtering for tumor transcriptome and immune sequencing. Study-level background: Among patients, around 18 were male and around 15 female, aged 47 to 80 (mean around 68). Study results and limitations: Roughly 80% of IR-seq clonotypes had a single read, yet these held approximately 4% of reads. IR-seq and RNA-seq agreed better without single-read clonotypes.

This clonotype has at least ten counts. Its specificity is not known. Bone marrow was sampled from every patient at the time of active disease. Germline V gene lookup returns CDR1 MNHEY and CDR2 SMNVEV (reference sequence). The CDR3 sequence is 17 residues long. Trimming left V 3 bases short and J 2 bases short, with 18 bases between. From roughly 390 ng of RNA, a library with molecular barcoded alpha/delta and beta/gamma adaptors was made. TCRdb re-analysed the reads in MiXCR, keeping a single row per CDR3 protein. The sample carries around 130,000 distinct CDR3 sequences, under 15% recorded once. This TCR was recovered from a donor aged 40 or older with multiple myeloma. The rearrangement joins TRBV27 to TRBJ2-3; weak D call: TRBD2 (5 bases). The sample taken for sequencing was a population of CD138-negative cells sorted from bone marrow. The CDR3 spells CASSFLRDSRTTDTQYF. The CDR3 DNA sequence: TGTGCCAGCAGTTTCCTCCGGGATTCACGGACCACAGATACGCAGTATTTT.